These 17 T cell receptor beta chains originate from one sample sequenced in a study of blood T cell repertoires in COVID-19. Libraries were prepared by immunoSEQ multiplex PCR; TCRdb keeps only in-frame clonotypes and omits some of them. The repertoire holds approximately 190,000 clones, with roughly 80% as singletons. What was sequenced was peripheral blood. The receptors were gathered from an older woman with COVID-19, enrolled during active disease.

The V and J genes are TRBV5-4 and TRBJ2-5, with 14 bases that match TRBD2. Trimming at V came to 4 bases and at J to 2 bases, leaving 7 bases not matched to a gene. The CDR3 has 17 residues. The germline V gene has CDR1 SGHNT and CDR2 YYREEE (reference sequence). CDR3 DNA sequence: TGTGCCAGCAGCCCCCGACTAGCGGGAGGGCTACAAGAGACCCAGTACTTC. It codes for CASSPRLAGGLQETQYF. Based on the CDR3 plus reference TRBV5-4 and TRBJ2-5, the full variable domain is ETGVTQSPTHLIKTRGQQVTLRCSSQSGHNTVSWYQQALGQGPQFIFQYYREEENGRGNFPPRFSGLQFPNYSSELNVNALELDDSALYLCASSPRLAGGLQETQYFGPGTRLLVL.

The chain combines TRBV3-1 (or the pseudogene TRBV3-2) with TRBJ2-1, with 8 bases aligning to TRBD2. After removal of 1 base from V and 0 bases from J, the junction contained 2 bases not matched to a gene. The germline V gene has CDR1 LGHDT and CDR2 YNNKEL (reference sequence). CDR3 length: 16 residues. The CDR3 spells CASSQASGGSYNEQFF. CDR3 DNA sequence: TGTGCCAGCAGCCAAGCCAGCGGGGGCTCCTACAATGAGCAGTTCTTC.

In nucleotides, the CDR3 is TGTGCCAGCAACCCTGGACTAGCGGGGAAGAATGAGCAGTTCTTC. Its protein is CASNPGLAGKNEQFF. The chain carries TRBV9 and TRBJ2-1, with 12 bases that match TRBD2. Germline-derived CDR1 and CDR2 are SGDLS and YYNGEE. V lost 6 bases to trimming and J lost 7 bases; unmatched junction nucleotides: 8. The CDR3 sequence is 15 residues long.

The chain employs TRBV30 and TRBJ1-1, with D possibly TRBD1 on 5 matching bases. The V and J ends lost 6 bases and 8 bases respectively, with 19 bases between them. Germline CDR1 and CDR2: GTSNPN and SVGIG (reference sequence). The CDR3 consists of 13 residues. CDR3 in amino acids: CACSIWGGVEAFF. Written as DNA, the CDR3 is TGTGCCTGTTCTATCTGGGGGGGGGTCGAAGCTTTCTTT. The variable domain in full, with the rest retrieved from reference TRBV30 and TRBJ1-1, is SQTIHQWPATLVQPVGSPLSLECTVEGTSNPNLYWYRQAAGRGLQLLFYSVGIGQISSEVPQNLSASRPQDRQFILSSKKLLLSDSGFYLCACSIWGGVEAFFGQGTRLTVV.

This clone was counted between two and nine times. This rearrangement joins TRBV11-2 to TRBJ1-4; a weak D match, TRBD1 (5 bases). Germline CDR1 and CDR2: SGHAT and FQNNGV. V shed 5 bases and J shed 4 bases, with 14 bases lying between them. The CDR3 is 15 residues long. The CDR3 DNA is TGTGCCAGCAGCCCGGGGCCGCGGGATAATGAAAAACTGTTTTTT. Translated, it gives CASSPGPRDNEKLFF.

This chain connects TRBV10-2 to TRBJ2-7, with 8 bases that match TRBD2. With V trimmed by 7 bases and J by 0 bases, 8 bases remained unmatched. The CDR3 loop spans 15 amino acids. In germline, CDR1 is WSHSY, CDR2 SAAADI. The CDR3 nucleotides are TGCGCCAGCAAGGATACAGCGGGAGCCTCCTACGAGCAGTACTTC. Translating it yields CASKDTAGASYEQYF.

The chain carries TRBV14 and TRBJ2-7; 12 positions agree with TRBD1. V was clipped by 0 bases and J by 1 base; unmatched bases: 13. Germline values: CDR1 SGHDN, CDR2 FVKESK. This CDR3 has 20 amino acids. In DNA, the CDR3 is TGTGCCAGCAGCCAAGATCAGGGGACAGGGGGCGTCGGTAGATCCTACGAGCAGTACTTC. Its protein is CASSQDQGTGGVGRSYEQYF.

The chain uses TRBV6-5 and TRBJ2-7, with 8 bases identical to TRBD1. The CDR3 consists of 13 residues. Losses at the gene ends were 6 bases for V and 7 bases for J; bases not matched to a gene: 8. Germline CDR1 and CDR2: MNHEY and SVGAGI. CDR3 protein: CASRSTGEEEQYV. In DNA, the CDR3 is TGTGCCAGCAGGTCGACAGGGGAAGAGGAGCAGTACGTC.

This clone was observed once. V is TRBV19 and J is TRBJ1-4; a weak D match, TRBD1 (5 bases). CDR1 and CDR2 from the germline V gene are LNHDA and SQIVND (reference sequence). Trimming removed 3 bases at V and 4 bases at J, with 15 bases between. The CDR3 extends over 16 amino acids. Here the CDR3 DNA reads TGTGCCAGTAGTATCCCCCGAGCGGGGGGTAATGAAAAACTGTTTTTT. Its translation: CASSIPRAGGNEKLFF.

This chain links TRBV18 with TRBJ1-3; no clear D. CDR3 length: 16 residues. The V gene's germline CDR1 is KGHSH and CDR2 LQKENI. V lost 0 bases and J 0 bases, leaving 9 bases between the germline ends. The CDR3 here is CASSPPAEISGNTIYF. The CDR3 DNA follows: TGTGCCAGCTCACCACCCGCGGAGATCTCTGGAAACACCATATATTTT. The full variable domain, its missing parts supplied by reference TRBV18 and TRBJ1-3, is NAGVMQNPRHLVRRRGQEARLRCSPMKGHSHVYWYRQLPEEGLKFMVYLQKENIIDESGMPKERFSAEFPKEGPSILRIQQVVRGDSAAYFCASSPPAEISGNTIYFGEGSWLTVV.

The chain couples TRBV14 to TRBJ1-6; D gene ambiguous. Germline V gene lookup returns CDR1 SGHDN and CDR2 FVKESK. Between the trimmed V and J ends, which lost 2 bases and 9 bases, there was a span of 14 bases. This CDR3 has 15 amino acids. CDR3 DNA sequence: TGTGCCAGCAGCCAACAGACCCAGGCCGGTTCACCCCTCCACTTT. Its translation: CASSQQTQAGSPLHF.

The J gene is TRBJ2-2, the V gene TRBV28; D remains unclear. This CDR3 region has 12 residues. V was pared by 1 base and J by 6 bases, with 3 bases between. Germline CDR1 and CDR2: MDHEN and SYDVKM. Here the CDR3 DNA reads TGTGCCAGCAGTTTATTCTCCGGGGAGCTGTTTTTT. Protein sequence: CASSLFSGELFF. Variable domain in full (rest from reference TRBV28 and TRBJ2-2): DVKVTQSSRYLVKRTGEKVFLECVQDMDHENMFWYRQDPGLGLRLIYFSYDVKMKEKGDIPEGYSVSREKKERFSLILESASTNQTSMYLCASSLFSGELFFGEGSRLTVL.

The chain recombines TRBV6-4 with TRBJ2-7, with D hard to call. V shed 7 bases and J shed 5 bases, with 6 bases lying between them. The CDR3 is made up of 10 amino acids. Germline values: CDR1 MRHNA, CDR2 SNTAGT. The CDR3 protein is CASTADEQYV. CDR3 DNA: TGTGCCAGCACCGCGGACGAGCAGTACGTC.

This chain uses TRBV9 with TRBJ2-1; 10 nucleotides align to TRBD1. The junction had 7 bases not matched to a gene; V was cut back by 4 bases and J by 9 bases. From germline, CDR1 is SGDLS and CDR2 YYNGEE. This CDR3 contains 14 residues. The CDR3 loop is CASSPGTGVFEQFF. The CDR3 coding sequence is TGTGCCAGCAGCCCCGGGACAGGGGTGTTTGAGCAGTTCTTC.

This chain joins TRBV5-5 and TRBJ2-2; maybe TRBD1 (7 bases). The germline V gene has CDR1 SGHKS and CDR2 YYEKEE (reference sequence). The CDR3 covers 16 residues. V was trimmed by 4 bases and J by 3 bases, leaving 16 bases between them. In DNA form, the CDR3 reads TGTGCCAGCAGCACCCTGGGCGGGACAGACACCGGGGAGCTGTTTTTT. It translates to CASSTLGGTDTGELFF.

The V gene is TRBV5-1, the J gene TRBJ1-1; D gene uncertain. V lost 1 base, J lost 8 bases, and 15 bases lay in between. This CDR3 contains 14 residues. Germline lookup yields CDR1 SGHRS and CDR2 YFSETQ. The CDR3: CASSLSDTRSEAFF. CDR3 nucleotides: TGCGCCAGCAGCTTGTCCGATACAAGATCCGAAGCTTTCTTT.

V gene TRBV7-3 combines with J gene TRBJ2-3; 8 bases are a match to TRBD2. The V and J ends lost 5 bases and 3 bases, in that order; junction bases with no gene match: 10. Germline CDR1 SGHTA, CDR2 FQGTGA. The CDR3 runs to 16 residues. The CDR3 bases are TGTGCCAGCAGCGCAGAAATAGCGGGATTTACAGATACGCAGTATTTT. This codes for CASSAEIAGFTDTQYF.